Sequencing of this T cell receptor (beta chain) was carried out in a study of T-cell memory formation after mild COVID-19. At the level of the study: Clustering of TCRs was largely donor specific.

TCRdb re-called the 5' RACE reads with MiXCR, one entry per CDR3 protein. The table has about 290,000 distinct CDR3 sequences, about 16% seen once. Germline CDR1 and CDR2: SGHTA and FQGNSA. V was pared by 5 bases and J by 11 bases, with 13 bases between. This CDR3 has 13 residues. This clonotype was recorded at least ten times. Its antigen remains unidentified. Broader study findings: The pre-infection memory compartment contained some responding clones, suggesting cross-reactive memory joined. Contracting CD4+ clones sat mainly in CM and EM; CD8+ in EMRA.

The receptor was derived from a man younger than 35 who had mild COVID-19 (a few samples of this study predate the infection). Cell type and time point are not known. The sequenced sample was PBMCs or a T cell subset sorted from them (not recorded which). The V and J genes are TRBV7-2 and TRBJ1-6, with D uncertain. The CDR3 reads CASSPVGVAPLHF. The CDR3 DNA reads TGTGCCAGCAGCCCAGTCGGGGTGGCACCCCTCCACTTT.